This T cell receptor beta chain was found in a study of T cell changes during pregnancy in multiple sclerosis. The assay was immunoSEQ multiplex PCR, and TCRdb's table has in-frame clones only and misses some. This table has about 94,000 clones, 80% to 95% appearing once. This CDR3 has 15 residues. V lost 8 bases, J lost 2 bases, and 17 bases lay in between. Germline V gives CDR1 PRHDT, CDR2 FYEKMQ (reference sequence). The source is a female donor with multiple sclerosis, enrolled in a pregnancy study. Source: peripheral blood, taken after pregnancy. This chain uses TRBV13 with TRBJ2-3; tentatively, D is TRBD2 (7 bases). For the CDR3, the DNA is TGTGCCAGCTACTCGGGGGAGGGGGTCACAGATACGCAGTATTTT. Its translation is CASYSGEGVTDTQYF.